These 20 T cell receptor beta chains originate from one sample sequenced in a study of vaccination and CD4 T cells after COVID-19. Treatment in this sample: approximately nine-day PBMC culture with coronavirus spike peptide pools or control peptides (ViraFEST assay). No cognate antigen is known for these TCRs. The Oncomine TCR Beta short-read assay sequenced DNA from cultured CD4+ T cells. TCRdb re-analysed the PCR reads in MiXCR, keeping a single row per CDR3 protein. The data contain around 14,000 distinct CDR3 sequences, approximately 58% of them singletons. The sequencing sample was made of CD4+ T cells from blood, cultured in vitro. Receptors originate from a human donor who had recovered from COVID-19.

The chain joins TRBV10-3 to TRBJ2-7; 11 bases map to TRBD2. Trimming cost V 2 bases and J 2 bases; bases outside gene matches: 2. CDR3 length equals 15 residues. Germline V gene data show CDR1 as ENHRY and CDR2 as SYGVKD. The CDR3: CAISEALAGAYEQYF. Written as DNA, the CDR3 is TGTGCCATCAGTGAGGCACTAGCGGGAGCCTACGAGCAGTACTTC.

V and J are TRBV7-3 and TRBJ2-3, with D tentatively TRBD2 (6 bases). V dropped 4 bases and J dropped 3 bases, with 11 bases sitting between them. This CDR3 has 14 amino acids. The germline V gene has CDR1 SGHTA and CDR2 FQGTGA. The CDR3 DNA reads TGTGCCAGCAGCTCCGGGAGCTGGACAGATACGCAGTATTTT. Translation: CASSSGSWTDTQYF.

This chain uses TRBV30 with TRBJ1-5; no clear D. Germline V gene lookup returns CDR1 GTSNPN and CDR2 SVGIG (reference sequence). CDR3 length equals 13 residues. Between the trimmed V and J ends, which lost 0 bases and 1 base, there was a span of 4 bases. The CDR3 loop reads CAWSVESNQPQHF. CDR3 nucleotide sequence: TGTGCCTGGAGTGTGGAGAGCAATCAGCCCCAGCATTTT.

This clonotype was counted only a few times. J is TRBJ2-3 and V is TRBV6-1; the D is unclear. Germline-derived CDR1 and CDR2 are MNHNS and SASEGT. The V and J ends lost 0 bases and 0 bases respectively, with 10 bases between them. The CDR3 length is 16 residues. The CDR3 sequence: CASSEALAGSTDTQYF. The CDR3 DNA is TGTGCCAGCAGTGAAGCGCTTGCAGGTAGCACAGATACGCAGTATTTT.

The chain combines TRBV6-5 with TRBJ1-2; 9 bases agree with TRBD1. This CDR3 is 16 amino acids long. The junction had 9 bases not matched to a gene; V was cut back by 2 bases and J by 5 bases. Germline assignment: CDR1 MNHEY and CDR2 SVGAGI. Here the CDR3 DNA reads TGTGCCAGCAGTTACGATACAGGGGGCTCTCAATATGGCTACACCTTC. This gives the protein CASSYDTGGSQYGYTF.

The chain's CDR3 is CAISAGWDDGYTF. Written as DNA, the CDR3 is TGTGCCATCAGTGCGGGCTGGGATGATGGCTACACCTTC. This chain connects TRBV10-3 to TRBJ1-2; unclear D gene. This CDR3 comprises 13 residues. In germline, CDR1 is ENHRY, CDR2 SYGVKD. Trimming removed 4 bases at V and 6 bases at J, with 12 bases between.

The chain has TRBV12-3 or TRBV12-4 and TRBJ1-5; D perhaps matches TRBD1 (5 bases). The CDR3 extends over 14 amino acids. Trimming pared 4 bases from V and 0 bases from J, leaving 7 bases between. The CDR3 is CASSWTNSNQPQHF. Written as DNA, the CDR3 is TGTGCCAGCAGTTGGACAAATAGCAATCAGCCCCAGCATTTT.

This clonotype was seen only a few times. The chain joins TRBV15 to TRBJ2-5; 12 bases fit TRBD2. In germline, CDR1 is LNHNV, CDR2 YYDKDF (reference sequence). The CDR3 length is 15 residues. V lost 5 bases to trimming and J lost 4 bases; unmatched junction nucleotides: 5. The CDR3 reads CATSAGLAGRETQYF. As DNA, the CDR3 is TGTGCCACCAGCGCAGGACTAGCGGGGCGAGAGACCCAGTACTTC.

Written as DNA, the CDR3 is TGTGCCAGCAGCCTATATAATGGACAGAAAGCTTTCTTT. Encoded protein: CASSLYNGQKAFF. The rearrangement uses TRBV7-3 and TRBJ1-1, with a weak D call TRBD1 (6 bases). With 5 bases removed from V and 9 bases from J, the gap between germline ends came to 16 bases. The CDR3 length is 13 residues. CDR1 is SGHTA and CDR2 is FQGTGA in the germline V gene.

The V call is TRBV6-1, the J call TRBJ1-3, with D unclear. CDR1 is MNHNS and CDR2 is SASEGT in the germline V gene. With 6 bases removed from V and 4 bases from J, the gap between germline ends came to 10 bases. This CDR3 contains 13 residues. The CDR3 is CASRALGGNTIYF. Here the CDR3 DNA reads TGTGCCAGCAGAGCCCTGGGAGGAAACACCATATATTTT.

The chain is built from TRBV19 and TRBJ1-6, with D possibly TRBD1 on 5 matching bases. The V end was cut by 5 bases, the J end by 6 bases, with 14 bases between. There are 15 residues in the CDR3. Germline V gene lookup returns CDR1 LNHDA and CDR2 SQIVND (reference sequence). DNA of the CDR3: TGTGCCAGTAGTGCGCAGGGAGAGGGTAATTCACCCCTCCACTTT. Protein product: CASSAQGEGNSPLHF.

This chain uses TRBV19 with TRBJ2-6, with D possibly being TRBD2 (5 bases). CDR3 length equals 17 residues. The V and J ends lost 7 bases and 2 bases respectively, with 18 bases between them. Per germline, CDR1 LNHDA and CDR2 SQIVND (reference sequence). CDR3 sequence: CASTPRRGFPGANVLTF. The CDR3 nucleotides read TGTGCCAGTACCCCCCGCCGGGGTTTCCCTGGGGCCAACGTCCTGACTTTC.

The rearrangement joins TRBV27 to TRBJ2-6; 7 bases align to TRBD1. With V trimmed by 4 bases and J by 3 bases, 15 bases remained unmatched. This CDR3 has 19 amino acids. Germline CDR1 MNHEY, CDR2 SMNVEV (reference sequence). The CDR3 spells CASSSPIGTEGNGANVLTF. CDR3 in DNA: TGTGCCAGCAGTTCCCCAATCGGGACAGAAGGCAATGGGGCCAACGTCCTGACTTTC.

This chain uses TRBV6-1 with TRBJ2-3, with TRBD2 matching over 7 bases. The germline CDR1 and CDR2 sequences are MNHNS and SASEGT. This CDR3 comprises 12 residues. V lost 6 bases, J lost 5 bases, and 2 bases stayed unmatched. The CDR3 region is CASRLAIDTQYF. The CDR3 DNA follows: TGTGCCAGCAGACTAGCGATAGATACGCAGTATTTT.

The V call is TRBV27, the J call TRBJ1-5; no clear D. Germline V CDR1 and CDR2: MNHEY, SMNVEV (reference sequence). The CDR3 covers 14 residues. Trimming removed 5 bases at V and 5 bases at J, with 13 bases between. The CDR3 nucleotides read TGTGCCAGCAGTCTAGGTATGGACGATCAGCCCCAGCATTTT. Protein: CASSLGMDDQPQHF.

The gene calls are TRBV9 and TRBJ2-3, with D hard to call. This CDR3 spans 14 amino acids. V was shortened by 0 bases and J by 2 bases, with 7 bases between the two germline ends. In germline, CDR1 is SGDLS, CDR2 YYNGEE. The CDR3, as DNA: TGTGCCAGCAGCGTAGTTGACGCCACAGATACGCAGTATTTT. Its protein is CASSVVDATDTQYF. The entire variable domain, with the rest obtained from reference TRBV9 and TRBJ2-3, is as follows: DSGVTQTPKHLITATGQRVTLRCSPRSGDLSVYWYQQSLDQGLQFLIQYYNGEERAKGNILERFSAQQFPDLHSELNLSSLELGDSALYFCASSVVDATDTQYFGPGTRLTVL.

This clonotype was found a few times. The chain uses TRBV15 and TRBJ1-3, with no clear D. V gave up 8 bases and J gave up 2 bases, with 13 bases separating them. This CDR3 is built from 14 residues. Germline CDR1 is LNHNV and CDR2 is YYDKDF (reference sequence). The CDR3 spells CATGESFAGNTIYF. The CDR3 nucleotides are TGTGCCACCGGCGAGAGTTTCGCTGGAAACACCATATATTTT.

The chain employs TRBV7-2 and TRBJ1-6; D not certain. Trimming took off 1 base at V and 5 bases at J, with 9 bases between the two ends. Germline CDR1 reads SGHTA; CDR2 reads FQGNSA. The CDR3 covers 15 residues. DNA of the CDR3: TGTGCCAGCAGCTTAGGGCAGGCAGATAATTCACCCCTCCACTTT. This codes for CASSLGQADNSPLHF.

The rearrangement links TRBV20-1 to TRBJ2-3; D is ambiguous. V was cut by 4 bases and J by 3 bases, with 17 bases left in between. The CDR3 runs to 15 residues. Germline V CDR1 and CDR2: DFQATT, SNEGSKA (reference sequence). The CDR3 region has the DNA TGCAGTGCTAACAGCCCCCGTTTTTTGACAGATACGCAGTATTTT. Its protein product is CSANSPRFLTDTQYF.

The chain carries TRBV12-3 or TRBV12-4 and TRBJ1-2, with D uncertain. The V gene lost 3 bases and the J gene lost 7 bases, with 15 bases spanning the gap. The CDR3 runs to 14 residues. The CDR3 nucleotides read TGTGCCAGCAGTTTCTATGGTAGTGGAGTTGGCTACACCTTC. It is translated as CASSFYGSGVGYTF.